The 18 T cell receptor beta chains presented below share a single source sample, sequenced in a study of cytomegalovirus exposure and HLA in healthy donors. The study ran its PCR with 60 Vbeta and 13 Jbeta primers. Assay: immunoSEQ multiplex PCR; the TCRdb copy retains only in-frame clones and omits some. The top ten clones hold 1.5% to 1.9% of a sample with 180,000 or so clones, over 80% of them seen once. The material sequenced was PBMCs. The receptor set was obtained from a man in his forties in good health and CMV-seronegative.

As for this clone: The sample carries other DNA sequences with the same CDR3. The chain couples TRBV9 to TRBJ2-2; 8 bases match TRBD1. The CDR3 length is 14 residues. Germline assignment: CDR1 SGDLS and CDR2 YYNGEE. With V trimmed by 2 bases and J by 8 bases, 5 bases remained unmatched. CDR3 amino acids: CASSVQGQAGELFF. The CDR3 DNA sequence: TGTGCCAGCAGCGTCCAGGGACAGGCTGGGGAGCTGTTTTTT.

Remarks on this clone: The germline gene is not matched at one end of the junction; a read error may be the cause. V gene TRBV29-1 combines with J gene TRBJ2-3; tentative D call: TRBD1 (5 bases). Germline CDR1 SQVTM, CDR2 ANQGSEA. The CDR3 extends over 16 amino acids. The CDR3 DNA sequence: TGCAGCGTTGTCCCCTACCAGGCCCTCGGCACAGGTACGCAGTATTTT. Translating it yields CSVVPYQALGTGTQYF.

The V gene is TRBV7-2, the J gene TRBJ1-3; D gene unclear. This CDR3 is built from 15 residues. Trimming removed 2 bases from V and 0 bases from J, with 8 bases in between. Per the germline V gene, CDR1 is SGHTA and CDR2 is FQGNSA. CDR3 sequence: CASSLSSTSGNTIYF. CDR3 nucleotides: TGTGCCAGCAGCTTATCTAGTACCTCTGGAAACACCATATATTTT. The whole variable domain, remainder taken from reference TRBV7-2 and TRBJ1-3, is GAGVSQSPSNKVTEKGKDVELRCDPISGHTALYWYRQSLGQGLEFLIYFQGNSAPDKSGLPSDRFSAERTGGSVSTLTIQRTQQEDSAVYLCASSLSSTSGNTIYFGEGSWLTVV.

The rearrangement links TRBV11-2 to TRBJ1-1, with D maybe TRBD1 (6 bases). Trimming pared 5 bases from V and 6 bases from J, leaving 19 bases between. The CDR3 runs to 15 residues. The germline gives CDR1 SGHAT, CDR2 FQNNGV. In DNA, the CDR3 is TGTGCCAGCAGCCCGGGATCAACCCCAGGGGCTGAAGCTTTCTTT. Protein: CASSPGSTPGAEAFF.

In its sample, this clone was seen a few times. The chain carries TRBV7-2 and TRBJ1-1; 7 bases map to TRBD1. CDR1 and CDR2 (germline): SGHTA, FQGNSA. Germline trimming cut 3 bases from V and 4 bases from J; bases unmatched to any gene: 2. This CDR3 has 13 residues. The CDR3: CASSFHRGTEAFF. In DNA form, the CDR3 reads TGTGCCAGCAGCTTTCACAGGGGCACTGAAGCTTTCTTT.

The chain uses TRBV7-3 and TRBJ2-1; 7 bases align to TRBD1. The J segment lost 3 bases and the V segment lost 7 bases, leaving 3 bases of the junction unmatched. CDR3 length: 13 residues. Germline CDR1 and CDR2: SGHTA and FQGTGA. The CDR3 DNA is TGTGCCAGCACCAGGACAGGCTACAATGAGCAGTTCTTC. It encodes CASTRTGYNEQFF.

J is TRBJ2-7 and V is TRBV20-1; perhaps TRBD1 as D (6 bases). Germline assignment: CDR1 DFQATT and CDR2 SNEGSKA (reference sequence). This CDR3 has 11 residues. V was cut by 4 bases and J by 13 bases, with 17 bases left in between. DNA of the CDR3: TGCAGTGCTACAGGACCAGGGGTAGGATACTTC. Amino acids: CSATGPGVGYF.

This clone has a single count. This rearrangement joins TRBV6-5 to TRBJ2-7; 8 nucleotides line up with TRBD2. V lost 2 bases to trimming and J lost 0 bases; unmatched junction nucleotides: 3. Germline assignment: CDR1 MNHEY and CDR2 SVGAGI. This CDR3 region has 15 residues. CDR3 amino acids: CASSYQRGSSYEQYF. The CDR3 coding sequence is TGTGCCAGCAGTTACCAGCGGGGGAGCTCCTACGAGCAGTACTTC.

This chain links TRBV25-1 with TRBJ1-2; no firm D call. The length of the CDR3 is 13 residues. V shed 5 bases and J shed 8 bases, with 15 bases lying between them. Per germline, CDR1 MGHDK and CDR2 SYGVNS. CDR3 nucleotide sequence: TGTGCCAGCAGTATCGGGTCCGCGGGAGGCTACACCTTC. Its protein is CASSIGSAGGYTF.

This clone was detected only once. This chain links TRBV5-1 with TRBJ1-1, with D tentatively TRBD1 (5 bases). Germline CDR1 and CDR2: SGHRS and YFSETQ. The CDR3 has 15 amino acids. Trimming shortened V by 7 bases and J by 1 base, and 17 bases separated the two germline ends. CDR3 nucleotide sequence: TGCGCCAGCGGCACTCTCGGGGGTACGAACACTGAAGCTTTCTTT. This translates into CASGTLGGTNTEAFF. Together with reference TRBV5-1 and TRBJ1-1, the CDR3 gives the full variable domain: KAGVTQTPRYLIKTRGQQVTLSCSPISGHRSVSWYQQTPGQGLQFLFEYFSETQRNKGNFPGRFSGRQFSNSRSEMNVSTLELGDSALYLCASGTLGGTNTEAFFGQGTRLTVV.

This clone was detected once. The chain has TRBV28 and TRBJ2-1; D might be TRBD1 (6 bases). Per germline, CDR1 MDHEN and CDR2 SYDVKM. The CDR3 covers 12 residues. With 3 bases removed from V and 12 bases from J, the gap between germline ends came to 12 bases. CDR3 loop: CASSFWGRGQFF. Written as DNA, the CDR3 is TGTGCCAGCAGTTTCTGGGGGCGAGGGCAGTTCTTC.

The V and J genes are TRBV11-2 and TRBJ2-7; 7 bases align to TRBD1. The CDR3 has 14 residues. Germline CDR1 reads SGHAT; CDR2 reads FQNNGV. The ends lost 5 bases at V and 5 bases at J; junction bases unmatched: 9. This CDR3 reads CASSRPGQSDEQYF. The CDR3 nucleotides are TGTGCCAGCAGCCGCCCGGGACAGTCTGACGAGCAGTACTTC.

CDR3 amino acids: CASSQSGGDYEQYF. The CDR3 DNA follows: TGTGCCAGCAGTCAAAGCGGGGGGGACTACGAGCAGTACTTC. V gene TRBV6-1 combines with J gene TRBJ2-7; 10 nucleotides align to TRBD2. V was clipped by 5 bases and J by 3 bases; unmatched bases: 4. The CDR3 totals 14 residues. The germline CDR1 and CDR2 sequences are MNHNS and SASEGT.

V usage is TRBV9 and J usage is TRBJ2-4; D is possibly TRBD1 (6 bases). Trimming shortened V by 0 bases and J by 9 bases, and 16 bases separated the two germline ends. This CDR3 spans 15 amino acids. CDR1 is SGDLS, CDR2 YYNGEE, per germline. The CDR3 region is CASSVEGRGVGIQYF. As DNA, the CDR3 is TGTGCCAGCAGCGTAGAGGGCAGGGGTGTTGGCATTCAGTACTTC.

The chain links TRBV10-3 to TRBJ1-2; 10 nucleotides match TRBD1. After removal of 2 bases from V and 6 bases from J, the junction contained 6 bases not matched to a gene. Germline CDR1 reads ENHRY; CDR2 reads SYGVKD. The CDR3 runs 15 residues. DNA of the CDR3: TGTGCCATCAGTGAGAGAGGACAGGGGGTGAATGGCTACACCTTC. It specifies CAISERGQGVNGYTF.

The rearrangement uses TRBV25-1 and TRBJ2-7, with a possible D match to TRBD1 (6 bases). Germline CDR1 and CDR2: MGHDK and SYGVNS. Trimming took off 5 bases at V and 6 bases at J, with 17 bases between the two ends. The CDR3 covers 14 residues. This chain's CDR3 is CASSKQGSVGEQYF. The CDR3, as DNA: TGTGCCAGCAGTAAACAGGGATCAGTGGGCGAGCAGTACTTC.

This clone showed up just once. This chain uses TRBV5-1 with TRBJ1-6; D gene uncertain. CDR1 is SGHRS and CDR2 is YFSETQ in the germline V gene. The CDR3 spans 14 residues. V lost 0 bases, J lost 5 bases, and 6 bases lay in between. CDR3 sequence reads: CASSLEPNNSPLHF. For the CDR3, the DNA is TGCGCCAGCAGCTTGGAACCTAATAATTCACCCCTCCACTTT.

This chain uses TRBV7-6 with TRBJ1-1; unclear D gene. Looked up from germline, CDR1 is SGHVS and CDR2 is FNYEAQ. With 2 bases removed from V and 1 base from J, the gap between germline ends came to 11 bases. The CDR3 loop spans 15 amino acids. CDR3 sequence: CASSLRGGKNTEAFF. CDR3 nucleotides: TGTGCCAGCAGCTTACGGGGAGGGAAGAACACTGAAGCTTTCTTT.